The clone carrying this T cell receptor (beta chain) was seen more than once but under ten times. The antigen remains undetermined. The authors built TCR beta libraries using iRepertoire HTBI primers and Arm-PCR of CDR3 regions. TCRdb reanalysed the multiplex PCR reads using MiXCR and keeps one entry per CDR3 protein. The repertoire has about 430,000 distinct CDR3 sequences, 15% of them found once; the top ten carry about 8%. The data derive from a study of regulatory T cells in long-lasting Graves disease. Overall study results and limits: Persistent cases favored TRBV28, TRBJ1-2 and TRBJ2-5. Accuracy may have been reduced by the small sample size.

The time point was: newly diagnosed GD, antithyroid drugs for less than 3 months. The TCR library was made from RNA that had been extracted from PBMCs in TRIzol. CDR3 length: 16 residues. Trimming removed 4 bases from V and 2 bases from J, with 17 bases in between. The germline gives CDR1 MDHEN, CDR2 SYDVKM. The sample was also reused in another study, on T cells in Graves' hyperthyroidism and ophthalmopathy. This second study says: Most clonotypes that expanded in the thyroid above 0.001 also showed up in blood.

The rearrangement links TRBV28 to TRBJ1-2, with a tentative D call TRBD1 (5 bases). The receptor comes from a woman aged 40 to 55 with Graves disease. This specimen was peripheral blood mononuclear cells (PBMCs), taken at new diagnosis, from a patient treated with antithyroid drugs. The CDR3 loop reads CASSSFIGRDNYGYTF. The CDR3 nucleotides read TGTGCCAGCAGTTCATTTATAGGCCGGGACAACTATGGCTACACCTTC.